This T cell receptor (beta chain) appears in the sequencing data of a study of shared clonotypes between healthy human individuals. Generated by immunoSEQ multiplex PCR, the TCRdb table keeps only in-frame clones and is missing some. The data show some 2 million clones, around 96% seen once. Naive CD8 cells lacked CD45RO and underwent positive selection for CCR7, leaving out terminally differentiated effector memory CD45RA+ cells. Per germline, CDR1 MNHEY and CDR2 SVGAGI. V was trimmed by 2 bases and J by 3 bases, leaving 11 bases between them. The CDR3 covers 14 residues. The chain carries TRBV6-5 and TRBJ2-7; no clear D gene. The receptor comes from a man younger than 35 in good health. What was sequenced was naive CD8+ T cells sorted from blood. The CDR3 protein is CASSYAPWDYEQYF. The CDR3 coding sequence is TGTGCCAGCAGTTACGCACCTTGGGACTACGAGCAGTACTTC.